Presented here are 11 T cell receptor beta chains from one specimen sequenced in a study of T cell repertoires in cytomegalovirus infection. TCRdb independently ran MiXCR on the reads; one entry per CDR3 protein. This sample has about 250,000 distinct CDR3 sequences, with 6% to 8% found just once. Sequences were obtained from PBMCs. The receptors shown here come from a human donor in good health (CMV status not recorded). Some clones in this sample may be carry-over from other donors' samples.

There are many counts of this clonotype. The chain uses TRBV20-1 and TRBJ2-2, with D possibly TRBD2 on 6 matching bases. Germline V lookup: CDR1 DFQATT, CDR2 SNEGSKA (reference sequence). The CDR3 extends over 14 amino acids. V lost 3 bases and J 1 base, leaving 9 bases between the germline ends. The CDR3 protein is CSASSGRNTGELFF. CDR3 coding DNA: TGCAGTGCTAGTAGCGGCCGGAACACCGGGGAGCTGTTTTTT.

The chain is built from TRBV29-1 and TRBJ1-4; no clear D gene. The length of the CDR3 is 13 residues. V lost 4 bases and J 7 bases, leaving 13 bases between the germline ends. Per germline, CDR1 SQVTM and CDR2 ANQGSEA. CDR3 DNA: TGCAGCGTTGCACGTGGCCAAAGTGAAAAACTGTTTTTT. Encoded protein: CSVARGQSEKLFF.

This clonotype was seen repeatedly, ten times or more. V gene TRBV20-1 combines with J gene TRBJ1-1, with TRBD1 matching 7 bases. J was trimmed by 3 bases and V by 5 bases; bases with no gene match: 6. CDR1 DFQATT and CDR2 SNEGSKA come from the germline V gene (reference sequence). The CDR3 totals 13 residues. This CDR3 is CSAPSQGDTEAFF. CDR3 sequence (DNA): TGCAGTGCTCCATCCCAGGGGGACACTGAAGCTTTCTTT.

This clonotype was seen ten or more times. V usage is TRBV20-1 and J usage is TRBJ1-1, with D tentatively TRBD1 (6 bases). The CDR3 runs to 15 residues. Per germline, CDR1 DFQATT and CDR2 SNEGSKA (reference sequence). Between the trimmed V and J ends, which lost 0 bases and 2 bases, there was a span of 13 bases. The CDR3 nucleotides read TGCAGTGCTAGAGATCCTCGGGGGGCAAACACTGAAGCTTTCTTT. It encodes CSARDPRGANTEAFF.

This clonotype appeared many times. The chain carries TRBV9 and TRBJ2-1; 7 bases are shared with TRBD2. With 7 bases clipped from V and 9 bases from J, the junction kept 13 bases outside the gene matches. This CDR3 is 14 amino acids long. The germline gives CDR1 SGDLS, CDR2 YYNGEE. CDR3 coding DNA: TGTGCCAGCGGTTCCATTGGGGGGGGACGTGAGCAGTTCTTC. Protein: CASGSIGGGREQFF. The whole variable domain, remainder taken from reference TRBV9 and TRBJ2-1, is DSGVTQTPKHLITATGQRVTLRCSPRSGDLSVYWYQQSLDQGLQFLIQYYNGEERAKGNILERFSAQQFPDLHSELNLSSLELGDSALYFCASGSIGGGREQFFGPGTRLTVL.

The sample holds many counts of this clonotype. The J gene is TRBJ1-2, the V gene TRBV7-2; the D is unclear. The CDR3 extends over 12 amino acids. Germline lookup yields CDR1 SGHTA and CDR2 FQGNSA. Between the trimmed V and J ends, which lost 1 base and 5 bases, there was a span of 5 bases. CDR3 in DNA: TGTGCCAGCAGCTTAGTACAGTATGGCTACACCTTC. Translating it yields CASSLVQYGYTF.

This clonotype was recorded at least ten times. The rearrangement uses TRBV29-1 and TRBJ1-1; no clear D. V was clipped by 7 bases and J by 1 base, with 13 bases between them. Germline CDR1 reads SQVTM; CDR2 reads ANQGSEA. CDR3 length: 13 residues. The DNA for the CDR3 is TGCAGCGGGAGAGCCATTAAGAACACTGAAGCTTTCTTT. Translation: CSGRAIKNTEAFF. Together with reference TRBV29-1 and TRBJ1-1, the CDR3 gives the full variable domain: SAVISQKPSRDICQRGTSLTIQCQVDSQVTMMFWYRQQPGQSLTLIATANQGSEATYESGFVIDKFPISRPNLTFSTLTVSNMSPEDSSIYLCSGRAIKNTEAFFGQGTRLTVV.

This clonotype came up many times. The chain employs TRBV20-1 and TRBJ2-3, with D possibly TRBD2 on 5 matching bases. CDR1 and CDR2 from the germline V gene are DFQATT and SNEGSKA (reference sequence). The CDR3 spans 13 residues. V was shortened by 1 base and J by 5 bases, with 10 bases between the two germline ends. CDR3 amino acids: CSARVRVGDTQYF. The CDR3 DNA is TGCAGTGCTAGAGTGAGGGTGGGAGATACGCAGTATTTT.

This chain uses TRBV2 with TRBJ1-2; 7 bases are shared with TRBD1. Trimming cost V 3 bases and J 4 bases; bases outside gene matches: 2. This CDR3 comprises 13 residues. The germline V gene encodes CDR1 SNHLY and CDR2 FYNNEI. The CDR3: CASSDGTVYGYTF. CDR3 in DNA: TGTGCCAGCAGTGACGGGACAGTCTATGGCTACACCTTC.

This clonotype was picked up many times. The chain carries TRBV28 and TRBJ1-5; weak D call: TRBD1 (5 bases). Trimming took off 5 bases at V and 5 bases at J, with 10 bases between the two ends. Germline CDR1 MDHEN, CDR2 SYDVKM. The CDR3 spans 13 residues. The CDR3 nucleotides read TGTGCCAGCAGTACCTCGGGGGATCAGCCCCAGCATTTT. It specifies CASSTSGDQPQHF.

This clonotype was observed at least ten times. The rearrangement uses TRBV5-4 and TRBJ1-2, with D uncertain. The CDR3 covers 13 residues. CDR1 and CDR2 from the germline V gene are SGHNT and YYREEE (reference sequence). Trimming removed 0 bases at V and 10 bases at J, with 13 bases between. CDR3 amino acids: CASSLDVNGDYTF. For the CDR3, the DNA is TGTGCCAGCAGCTTGGATGTAAACGGGGACTACACCTTC.